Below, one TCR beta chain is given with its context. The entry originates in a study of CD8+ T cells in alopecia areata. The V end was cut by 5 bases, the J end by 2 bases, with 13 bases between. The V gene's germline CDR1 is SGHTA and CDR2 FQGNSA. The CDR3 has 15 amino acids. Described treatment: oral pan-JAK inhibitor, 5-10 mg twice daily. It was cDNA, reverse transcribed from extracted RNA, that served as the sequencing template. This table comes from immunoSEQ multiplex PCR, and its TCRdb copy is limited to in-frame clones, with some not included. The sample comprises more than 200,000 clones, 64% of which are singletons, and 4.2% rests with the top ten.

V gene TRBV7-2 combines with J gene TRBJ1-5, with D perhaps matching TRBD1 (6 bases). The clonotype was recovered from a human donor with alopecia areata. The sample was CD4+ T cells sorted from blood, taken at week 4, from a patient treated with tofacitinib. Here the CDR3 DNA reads TGTGCCAGCAGCCAGGAGGGGGGTGGCAATCAGCCCCAGCATTTT. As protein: CASSQEGGGNQPQHF.